Shown below are 12 T cell receptor beta chains from a single sample sequenced in a study of shared clonotypes between healthy human individuals (dated by TCRdb to the early 2020s). Libraries were constructed by the immunoSEQ multiplex PCR assay. TCRdb stores this immuneACCESS table with in-frame sequences only. Part of the clones is absent; in the studies checked, under half of the shortfall reflects unresolved V genes, and no reason is known for the rest. For this sample there are a few million clones; just under 95% appear just once. Of the sample, 0.3% to 0.45% falls within the top ten clones. Sequencing was performed on naive CD4+ T cells from PBMCs. The meaning of the sample's cell subset or site label: CD45RA+ positively selected. The receptors here all came from a man aged 18 to 35 in good health. Some clones in this sample may be carry-over from other donors' samples.

The chain is built from TRBV30 and TRBJ2-2; 8 bases are a match to TRBD2. V gave up 7 bases and J gave up 6 bases; unmatched junction bases: 10. Per the germline V gene, CDR1 is GTSNPN and CDR2 is SVGIG (reference sequence). The CDR3 runs 14 residues. CDR3 protein: CASNGGLGAGELFF. The CDR3, as DNA: TGTGCCTCAAACGGGGGACTAGGAGCCGGGGAGCTGTTTTTT. The full variable domain, with the rest looked up from reference TRBV30 and TRBJ2-2, is SQTIHQWPATLVQPVGSPLSLECTVEGTSNPNLYWYRQAAGRGLQLLFYSVGIGQISSEVPQNLSASRPQDRQFILSSKKLLLSDSGFYLCASNGGLGAGELFFGEGSRLTVL.

This clone was seen only once. This chain connects TRBV4-1 to TRBJ1-6, with D possibly being TRBD1 (6 bases). This CDR3 has 17 amino acids. The V gene's germline CDR1 is MGHRA and CDR2 YSYEKL. With 2 bases removed from V and 5 bases from J, the gap between germline ends came to 16 bases. This CDR3 reads CASSQSSRGGNNSPLHF. The CDR3, as DNA: TGCGCCAGCAGCCAATCATCGAGGGGGGGTAATAATTCACCCCTCCACTTT.

This chain joins TRBV30 and TRBJ1-4; no clear D. This CDR3 is built from 13 residues. Germline CDR1 is GTSNPN and CDR2 is SVGIG (reference sequence). Trimming took off 4 bases at V and 0 bases at J, with 6 bases between the two ends. The CDR3 DNA reads as TGTGCCTGGACCAGGACAACTAATGAAAAACTGTTTTTT. Residues: CAWTRTTNEKLFF. The complete variable domain, with remaining parts taken from reference TRBV30 and TRBJ1-4, reads SQTIHQWPATLVQPVGSPLSLECTVEGTSNPNLYWYRQAAGRGLQLLFYSVGIGQISSEVPQNLSASRPQDRQFILSSKKLLLSDSGFYLCAWTRTTNEKLFFGSGTQLSVL.

This clone was observed a few times. Within the sample, other DNA sequences also encode this same CDR3. This chain joins TRBV27 and TRBJ1-2, with a possible D match to TRBD1 (5 bases). The CDR3 contains 13 residues. CDR1 and CDR2 from the germline V gene are MNHEY and SMNVEV (reference sequence). The ends were cut back, 3 bases at V and 4 bases at J, with 9 bases in the middle. The CDR3 loop is CASSFRGLYGYTF. In nucleotides, the CDR3 is TGTGCCAGCAGTTTTAGGGGCCTCTATGGCTACACCTTC.

The V call is TRBV28, the J call TRBJ2-3; 8 bases are shared with TRBD1. The germline gives CDR1 MDHEN, CDR2 SYDVKM. Trimming cost V 6 bases and J 2 bases; bases outside gene matches: 7. The length of the CDR3 is 15 residues. This CDR3 reads CASREQGDDTDTQYF. Written as DNA, the CDR3 is TGTGCCAGCAGAGAACAGGGGGATGACACAGATACGCAGTATTTT.

The V and J genes are TRBV19 and TRBJ1-4, with TRBD1 identical over 7 bases. V dropped 6 bases and J dropped 8; count of bases not matched to a gene: 9. CDR1 and CDR2 from the germline V gene are LNHDA and SQIVND (reference sequence). The CDR3 is 14 residues long. CDR3 sequence (DNA): TGTGCCAGTAGATCCGGGACAGCTACAGAAAAACTGTTTTTT. Its protein product is CASRSGTATEKLFF.

The J gene is TRBJ2-1, the V gene TRBV28; 11 bases fit TRBD1. With V trimmed by 6 bases and J by 8 bases, 6 bases remained unmatched. The CDR3 spans 14 residues. The germline V gene encodes CDR1 MDHEN and CDR2 SYDVKM. The DNA of the CDR3 is TGTGCCAGCAGCCCGGGACAGGGGGTCGATGAGCAGTTCTTC. It encodes CASSPGQGVDEQFF. The whole variable domain, remainder taken from reference TRBV28 and TRBJ2-1, is DVKVTQSSRYLVKRTGEKVFLECVQDMDHENMFWYRQDPGLGLRLIYFSYDVKMKEKGDIPEGYSVSREKKERFSLILESASTNQTSMYLCASSPGQGVDEQFFGPGTRLTVL.

Here the CDR3 DNA reads TGCGCCAGCAGCCAAGTCGGGCAGGGGGCAGGAGAGCAGTACTTC. Translating it yields CASSQVGQGAGEQYF. The chain joins TRBV4-3 to TRBJ2-7, with TRBD1 identical over 8 bases. The CDR3 sequence is 15 residues long. The trim removed 1 base at V and 7 bases at J, leaving 9 bases unmatched. Germline CDR1 reads LGHNA; CDR2 reads YSLEER.

The genes are TRBV15 and TRBJ2-5; perhaps D is TRBD1 or TRBD2 (6 bases each). This CDR3 is built from 16 residues. Trimming removed 6 bases from V and 5 bases from J, with 22 bases in between. Germline V lookup: CDR1 LNHNV, CDR2 YYDKDF (reference sequence). The CDR3 DNA follows: TGTGCCACCAGGAAGGGGGGACAAGCGTCCGGGGAGACCCAGTACTTC. Its translation: CATRKGGQASGETQYF. The variable domain in full, completed from reference TRBV15 and TRBJ2-5, reads DAMVIQNPRYQVTQFGKPVTLSCSQTLNHNVMYWYQQKSSQAPKLLFHYYDKDFNNEADTPDNFQSRRPNTSFCFLDIRSPGLGDTAMYLCATRKGGQASGETQYFGPGTRLLVL.

CDR3 nucleotides: TGTGCCAGCAGCTCTTTAGGCGGGACAGGGGGCCAGGGGAGGCCTGAAAAACTGTTTTTT. Its translation: CASSSLGGTGGQGRPEKLFF. The chain couples TRBV5-4 to TRBJ1-4, with 12 bases that match TRBD1. J was trimmed by 7 bases and V by 3 bases; bases with no gene match: 19. This CDR3 has 20 residues. CDR1 is SGHNT, CDR2 YYREEE, per germline (reference sequence).

The chain uses TRBV5-1 and TRBJ2-7; 11 bases map to TRBD1. The germline V gene encodes CDR1 SGHRS and CDR2 YFSETQ. This CDR3 region has 16 residues. Trimming at V came to 6 bases and at J to 6 bases, leaving 14 bases not matched to a gene. The DNA of the CDR3 is TGCGCCAGCAACTCCGCCGGAGGACAGGGGGCTGGCGAGCAGTACTTC. This encodes CASNSAGGQGAGEQYF.

V gene TRBV7-2 combines with J gene TRBJ2-2; 8 nucleotides align to TRBD2. Germline V lookup: CDR1 SGHTA, CDR2 FQGNSA. The CDR3 spans 14 residues. The V gene end was trimmed by 8 bases and the J gene end by 6 bases; junction bases not matched to a gene: 8. The CDR3, as DNA: TGTGCCAGCGCTACTAGCGGAGCGGCCGGGGAGCTGTTTTTT. It encodes CASATSGAAGELFF.